These 25 T cell receptor beta chains were sequenced from one sample in a study of T cells in Graves' hyperthyroidism and ophthalmopathy. TCR beta CDR3 region amplification was performed from RNA transcripts. First-round RT-PCR targeting the TCR CDR3 was performed with the HTBI primer set. TCRdb independently ran MiXCR on the multiplex PCR reads; one entry per CDR3 protein. Of about 360,000 distinct CDR3 sequences listed, about 13% are singletons. Sequencing was performed on blood. The receptors were gathered from a man younger than 45 with Graves' hyperthyroidism that later progressed to Graves' ophthalmopathy.

There are many counts of this clonotype. The CDR3 sequence is CASSPGTGPSFYGYTF. The CDR3 nucleotides are TGTGCCAGCAGCCCCGGGACAGGGCCCTCTTTCTATGGCTACACCTTC. The chain combines TRBV3-1 with TRBJ1-2, with TRBD1 matching 9 bases. Germline V gene data show CDR1 as LGHDT and CDR2 as YNNKEL (reference sequence). The ends lost 4 bases at V and 4 bases at J; junction bases unmatched: 10. The CDR3 is 16 residues long.

This clonotype occurred many times. The chain uses TRBV28 and TRBJ2-2, with a possible D match to TRBD2 (5 bases). Germline CDR1 reads MDHEN; CDR2 reads SYDVKM. The CDR3 contains 12 residues. V lost 7 bases and J 7 bases, leaving 10 bases between the germline ends. For the CDR3, the DNA is TGTGCCAGCACCGGGGTAGGCGGGGAGCTGTTTTTT. Protein: CASTGVGGELFF.

This clonotype has at least ten counts. The V and J genes are TRBV28 and TRBJ1-1; the match to TRBD1 covers 7 bases. Looked up from germline, CDR1 is MDHEN and CDR2 is SYDVKM. The CDR3 has 14 amino acids. The trim removed 7 bases at V and 4 bases at J, leaving 9 bases unmatched. The CDR3 sequence: CASNLQGLGTEAFF. The CDR3 nucleotides read TGTGCCAGCAACCTACAGGGGCTGGGCACTGAAGCTTTCTTT.

In this sample, this clonotype turned up many times. This chain joins TRBV2 and TRBJ2-5, with a weak D call TRBD2 (5 bases). CDR1 and CDR2 from the germline V gene are SNHLY and FYNNEI. The CDR3 is 17 residues long. V gave up 4 bases and J gave up 0 bases, with 18 bases separating them. The CDR3 region is CASSGHSSPPYQETQYF. CDR3 sequence (DNA): TGTGCCAGCAGTGGACATTCTAGCCCACCGTACCAAGAGACCCAGTACTTC. Complete variable domain (other parts from reference TRBV2 and TRBJ2-5): EPEVTQTPSHQVTQMGQEVILRCVPISNHLYFYWYRQILGQKVEFLVSFYNNEISEKSEIFDDQFSVERPDGSNFTLKIRSTKLEDSAMYFCASSGHSSPPYQETQYFGPGTRLLVL.

This clonotype has only a few counts. The chain carries TRBV6-2 or TRBV6-3 and TRBJ2-1, with D possibly being TRBD1 or TRBD2 (5 bases each). CDR1 is MNHEY, CDR2 SVGEGT, per germline. This CDR3 is 15 amino acids long. Trimming removed 8 bases from V and 3 bases from J, with 17 bases in between. CDR3 sequence (DNA): TGTGCCAGCCGCCTCAGGGAGTCCAGCTACAATGAGCAGTTCTTC. This sequence encodes CASRLRESSYNEQFF.

V and J are TRBV7-3 and TRBJ2-3; D perhaps matches TRBD1 (5 bases). The V gene's germline CDR1 is SGHTA and CDR2 FQGTGA. This CDR3 contains 14 residues. Trimming removed 4 bases from V and 5 bases from J, with 13 bases in between. The CDR3 protein is CASSSRDQGDTQYF. CDR3 DNA: TGTGCCAGCAGCTCCAGGGATCAGGGAGATACGCAGTATTTT.

This clonotype was picked up many times. CDR3 protein: CSAPTGWETQYF. In nucleotides, the CDR3 is TGCAGTGCACCGACAGGGTGGGAGACCCAGTACTTC. V and J are TRBV20-1 and TRBJ2-5, with 7 bases matching TRBD1. The CDR3 is made up of 12 amino acids. Germline CDR1 DFQATT, CDR2 SNEGSKA (reference sequence). V lost 6 bases to trimming and J lost 5 bases; unmatched junction nucleotides: 6.

This sequence joins TRBV28 and TRBJ1-4; TRBD1 matches 9 bases. V lost 5 bases to trimming and J lost 12 bases; unmatched junction nucleotides: 7. The CDR3 is 13 residues long. Germline values: CDR1 MDHEN, CDR2 SYDVKM. The CDR3 region is CASSIGQGSELFF. The CDR3 coding sequence is TGTGCCAGCAGTATTGGACAGGGGTCGGAACTGTTTTTT.

The V call is TRBV20-1, the J call TRBJ1-1; 8 nucleotides line up with TRBD1. V gave up 3 bases and J gave up 4 bases; unmatched junction bases: 19. The germline CDR1 and CDR2 sequences are DFQATT and SNEGSKA (reference sequence). CDR3 length equals 18 residues. The CDR3 DNA is TGCAGTGCTAGGAAACCGACAGGGGTAGGCCTTGGAGGCACTGAAGCTTTCTTT. It codes for CSARKPTGVGLGGTEAFF.

This clonotype was observed many times. The CDR3 protein is CASSSIGYEQFF. DNA for the CDR3: TGTGCCAGCAGCTCTATAGGATATGAGCAGTTCTTC. V is TRBV7-2 and J is TRBJ2-1; D remains ambiguous. V shed 4 bases and J shed 8 bases, with 9 bases lying between them. Germline assignment: CDR1 SGHTA and CDR2 FQGNSA. This CDR3 region has 12 residues.

Ten or more counts support this clonotype. This chain joins TRBV28 and TRBJ1-5; D not certain. Trimming took off 1 base at V and 0 bases at J, with 13 bases between the two ends. The V gene's germline CDR1 is MDHEN and CDR2 SYDVKM. This CDR3 is 17 amino acids long. This chain's CDR3 is CASSLSTAPYSNQPQHF. The CDR3 DNA reads as TGTGCCAGCAGTTTATCGACTGCCCCATATAGCAATCAGCCCCAGCATTTT. The variable domain in full, completed from reference TRBV28 and TRBJ1-5, reads DVKVTQSSRYLVKRTGEKVFLECVQDMDHENMFWYRQDPGLGLRLIYFSYDVKMKEKGDIPEGYSVSREKKERFSLILESASTNQTSMYLCASSLSTAPYSNQPQHFGDGTRLSIL.

This clonotype was counted at least ten times. The J gene is TRBJ2-3, the V gene TRBV9, with 12 positions matching TRBD2. Trimming took 0 bases from V and 4 from J; bases not matched to a gene: 3. There are 16 residues in the CDR3. Germline V gene sequence: CDR1 SGDLS, CDR2 YYNGEE. DNA of the CDR3: TGTGCCAGCAGCGTAGCGACTAGCGGGGGATCAGATACGCAGTATTTT. Translated, it gives CASSVATSGGSDTQYF.

To note about this clonotype: This CDR3 is missing its conserved last phenylalanine or tryptophan, likely due to a read error. The gene calls are TRBV3-1 and TRBJ1-1; D not resolved. The germline V gene encodes CDR1 LGHDT and CDR2 YNNKEL (reference sequence). The V end lost 3 bases, the J end lost 2 bases, and 10 bases lay between the germline ends. The CDR3 covers 14 residues. In DNA form, the CDR3 reads TGTGCCAGCAGCCAGTCCCAACGAAACACTGAAGCTTTCTGT. Its protein is CASSQSQRNTEAFC.

This clonotype was detected many times. This chain connects TRBV12-3 or TRBV12-4 to TRBJ2-7, with TRBD2 matching 9 bases. The length of the CDR3 is 13 residues. After removal of 6 bases from V and 7 bases from J, the junction contained 7 bases not matched to a gene. As DNA, the CDR3 is TGTGCCAGCAGCCGCGGGGGGGCAGGGGAGCAGTACTTC. Amino acid sequence: CASSRGGAGEQYF.

The V call is TRBV10-2, the J call TRBJ1-1; TRBD1 aligns across 8 bases. V shed 6 bases, J shed 5 bases, and the junction held 8 bases outside the gene matches. The CDR3 covers 14 residues. Germline V gives CDR1 WSHSY, CDR2 SAAADI. The CDR3 reads CASRITGGRTEAFF. The CDR3 region has the DNA TGCGCCAGCAGAATTACAGGGGGAAGAACTGAAGCTTTCTTT.

This clonotype was picked up many times. J is TRBJ2-3 and V is TRBV20-1; no reliable D call. The germline V gene encodes CDR1 DFQATT and CDR2 SNEGSKA (reference sequence). Trimming removed 3 bases from V and 0 bases from J, with 7 bases in between. The CDR3 runs 13 residues. The CDR3: CSASVSSTDTQYF. CDR3 nucleotide sequence: TGCAGTGCTAGTGTCTCTAGCACAGATACGCAGTATTTT.

The table lists this clonotype with many counts. The CDR3 loop is CASSREDRGDTEAFF. CDR3 sequence (DNA): TGCGCCAGCAGCAGGGAGGACAGGGGTGATACTGAAGCTTTCTTT. The rearrangement joins TRBV5-1 to TRBJ1-1; 9 nucleotides match TRBD1. Germline lookup yields CDR1 SGHRS and CDR2 YFSETQ. Trimming removed 4 bases from V and 5 bases from J; junction bases left unmatched: 9. This CDR3 comprises 15 residues.

The sample holds many counts of this clonotype. V is TRBV5-1 and J is TRBJ1-1; TRBD1 aligns across 9 bases. With V trimmed by 4 bases and J by 2 bases, 3 bases remained unmatched. There are 14 residues in the CDR3. The germline V gene encodes CDR1 SGHRS and CDR2 YFSETQ. CDR3 in DNA: TGCGCCAGCAGCGCACAGGGGGCCAACACTGAAGCTTTCTTT. Its translation is CASSAQGANTEAFF.

This chain connects TRBV5-1 to TRBJ2-4; 10 bases agree with TRBD1. The CDR3 length is 14 residues. Germline CDR1 SGHRS, CDR2 YFSETQ. V gave up 6 bases and J gave up 8 bases; unmatched junction bases: 8. In DNA form, the CDR3 reads TGCGCCAGCACGCCGGGACAGGGGTGGGACATTCAGTACTTC. Translating gives CASTPGQGWDIQYF. Drawing the rest from reference TRBV5-1 and TRBJ2-4, the complete variable domain is KAGVTQTPRYLIKTRGQQVTLSCSPISGHRSVSWYQQTPGQGLQFLFEYFSETQRNKGNFPGRFSGRQFSNSRSEMNVSTLELGDSALYLCASTPGQGWDIQYFGAGTRLSVL.

This clonotype was recorded a few times. This sequence joins TRBV6-5 and TRBJ1-1, with a tentative D call TRBD1 (5 bases). The length of the CDR3 is 15 residues. Germline V CDR1 and CDR2: MNHEY, SVGAGI. The V end lost 0 bases, the J end lost 0 bases, and 8 bases lay between the germline ends. CDR3 protein: CASSYSGRVNTEAFF. Written as DNA, the CDR3 is TGTGCCAGCAGTTACTCAGGCAGGGTGAACACTGAAGCTTTCTTT.

This chain links TRBV7-2 with TRBJ2-3; 9 nucleotides align to TRBD1. The CDR3 runs to 16 residues. Germline-derived CDR1 and CDR2 are SGHTA and FQGNSA. With V trimmed by 6 bases and J by 6 bases, 13 bases remained unmatched. CDR3 in DNA: TGTGCCAGCAGTTACAGGGGGCTAGCGGCTTTGGATACGCAGTATTTT. Its protein product is CASSYRGLAALDTQYF.

This clonotype came up a few times. This rearrangement joins TRBV13 to TRBJ2-7, with a possible D match to TRBD1 (5 bases). This CDR3 is 15 amino acids long. V lost 2 bases, J lost 5 bases, and 16 bases lay in between. Germline V gives CDR1 PRHDT, CDR2 FYEKMQ (reference sequence). CDR3 coding DNA: TGTGCCAGCAGCTTACTGGGGCTCCCAACCCACGAGCAGTACTTC. Translating gives CASSLLGLPTHEQYF. Based on the CDR3 plus reference TRBV13 and TRBJ2-7, the full variable domain is AAGVIQSPRHLIKEKRETATLKCYPIPRHDTVYWYQQGPGQDPQFLISFYEKMQSDKGSIPDRFSAQQFSDYHSELNMSSLELGDSALYFCASSLLGLPTHEQYFGPGTRLTVT.

In its sample, this clonotype was seen many times. This chain joins TRBV12-3 or TRBV12-4 and TRBJ1-3, with D possibly matching TRBD1 (6 bases). The CDR3 runs 15 residues. V was clipped by 5 bases and J by 6 bases, with 17 bases between them. CDR3 sequence (DNA): TGTGCCAGCAGTCTAAACAGGGTCCCTGAAAACACCATATATTTT. Translated: CASSLNRVPENTIYF.

The chain employs TRBV20-1 and TRBJ1-2; unclear D gene. Trimming removed 3 bases from V and 0 bases from J, with 17 bases in between. CDR3 length: 16 residues. Germline V gene sequence: CDR1 DFQATT, CDR2 SNEGSKA (reference sequence). This CDR3 is CSARIFRADTNYGYTF. The CDR3 region has the DNA TGCAGTGCTAGGATTTTTAGGGCAGATACTAACTATGGCTACACCTTC.

This clonotype appeared a few times. The chain couples TRBV20-1 to TRBJ2-5; 7 bases agree with TRBD2. This CDR3 has 16 amino acids. The V segment lost 0 bases and the J segment 0 bases; nucleotides outside the gene matches: 7. From germline, CDR1 is DFQATT and CDR2 SNEGSKA (reference sequence). The CDR3 loop is CSARDRLADYQETQYF. CDR3 nucleotide sequence: TGCAGTGCTAGAGATCGGCTAGCGGACTACCAAGAGACCCAGTACTTC.